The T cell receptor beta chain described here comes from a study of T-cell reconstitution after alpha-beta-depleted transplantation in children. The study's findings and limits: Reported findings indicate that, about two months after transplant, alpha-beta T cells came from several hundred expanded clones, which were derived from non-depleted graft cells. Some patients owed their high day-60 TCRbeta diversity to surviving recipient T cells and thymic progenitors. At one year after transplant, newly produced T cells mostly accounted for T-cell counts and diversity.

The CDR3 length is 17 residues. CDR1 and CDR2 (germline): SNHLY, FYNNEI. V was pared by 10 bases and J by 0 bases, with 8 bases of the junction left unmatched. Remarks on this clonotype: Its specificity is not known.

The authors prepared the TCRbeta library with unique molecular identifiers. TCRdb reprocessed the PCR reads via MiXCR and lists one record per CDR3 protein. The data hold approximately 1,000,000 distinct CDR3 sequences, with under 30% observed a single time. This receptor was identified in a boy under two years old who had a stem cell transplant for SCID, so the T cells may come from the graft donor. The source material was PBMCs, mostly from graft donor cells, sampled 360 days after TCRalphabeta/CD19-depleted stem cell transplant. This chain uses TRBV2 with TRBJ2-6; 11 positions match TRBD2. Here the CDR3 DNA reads TGTGCCATCCCTAGACTAGCGGGGCCCTCTGGGGCCAACGTCCTGACTTTC. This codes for CAIPRLAGPSGANVLTF.